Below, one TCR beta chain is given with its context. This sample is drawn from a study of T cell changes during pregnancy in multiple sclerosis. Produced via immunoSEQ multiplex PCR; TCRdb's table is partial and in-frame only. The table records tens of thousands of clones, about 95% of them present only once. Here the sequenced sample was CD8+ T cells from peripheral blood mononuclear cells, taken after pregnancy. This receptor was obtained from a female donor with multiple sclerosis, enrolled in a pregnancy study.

The CDR3 reads CASSQDGNNRLLREQYF. CDR3 DNA sequence: TGCGCCAGCAGCCAAGATGGCAATAACCGTTTACTACGAGAGCAGTACTTC. The chain carries TRBV4-1 and TRBJ2-7; D is unclear. CDR1 and CDR2 from the germline V gene are MGHRA and YSYEKL. Trimming removed 0 bases from V and 7 bases from J, with 22 bases in between. The CDR3 spans 17 residues.